Shown below are 28 T cell receptor beta chains from a single sample sequenced in a study of T cells in Graves' hyperthyroidism and ophthalmopathy. RNA transcripts provided the source from which TCR beta CDR3 regions were amplified. Using the HTBI primer set, a first-round RT-PCR was run on the TCR CDR3. TCRdb redid the calling of the multiplex PCR reads with MiXCR, one entry per CDR3 protein. This sample has 700,000 or so distinct CDR3 sequences, with 16% found just once. Material: blood. These receptors were obtained from a man aged 18 to 29 with Graves' hyperthyroidism.

Regarding this clonotype: A much larger clonotype is one base distant, so this may be a read error. The rearrangement links TRBV20-1 to TRBJ2-3, with D unclear. CDR1 is DFQATT, CDR2 SNEGSKA, per germline (reference sequence). CDR3 size: 14 residues. CDR3 loop: CGAELGIGTDTQYF. CDR3 nucleotides: TGCGGTGCAGAGCTAGGTATCGGCACAGATACGCAGTATTTT.

Ten or more counts support this clonotype. The chain uses TRBV24-1 and TRBJ2-1, with 10 positions matching TRBD2. The CDR3 is 16 amino acids. Germline V gene lookup returns CDR1 KGHDR and CDR2 SFDVKD. The ends lost 5 bases at V and 8 bases at J; junction bases unmatched: 11. The chain's CDR3 is CATSALGSGREDEQFF. CDR3 DNA sequence: TGTGCCACCAGTGCCTTAGGGAGCGGGAGGGAGGATGAGCAGTTCTTC.

This clonotype appeared many times. V usage is TRBV6-1 and J usage is TRBJ1-1; TRBD1 is a possible D gene (5 bases). The V gene's germline CDR1 is MNHNS and CDR2 SASEGT. The CDR3 consists of 15 residues. V was clipped by 7 bases and J by 3 bases, with 18 bases between them. CDR3 protein: CASILQPGVDTEAFF. The CDR3 bases are TGTGCCAGCATTCTCCAGCCGGGGGTGGACACTGAAGCTTTCTTT.

This clonotype was found many times. The chain joins TRBV6-5 to TRBJ2-7; D is possibly TRBD1 (6 bases). This CDR3 is 15 amino acids long. The V and J ends lost 2 bases and 1 base respectively, with 12 bases between them. Germline V gives CDR1 MNHEY, CDR2 SVGAGI. The CDR3 reads CASSYGTPASYEQYF. CDR3 bases: TGTGCCAGCAGTTACGGGACACCAGCTTCCTACGAGCAGTACTTC.

The J gene is TRBJ1-1, the V gene TRBV5-1; a possible D gene is TRBD1 (5 bases). V lost 2 bases and J 1 base, leaving 21 bases between the germline ends. CDR1 is SGHRS, CDR2 YFSETQ, per germline. This CDR3 is 18 amino acids long. The CDR3 sequence is CASSLGYSGLGGNTEAFF. As DNA, the CDR3 is TGCGCCAGCAGCTTAGGGTACTCGGGGCTCGGCGGGAACACTGAAGCTTTCTTT.

This sequence joins TRBV6-5 and TRBJ2-7; 7 positions match TRBD2. V was pared by 4 bases and J by 4 bases, with 10 bases of the junction left unmatched. CDR1 and CDR2 from the germline V gene are MNHEY and SVGAGI. This CDR3 is 15 amino acids long. CDR3 sequence (DNA): TGTGCCAGCAGTTCTGAGGGAGGGCGTCAGTACGAGCAGTACTTC. Translation: CASSSEGGRQYEQYF.

This clonotype showed up many times. The rearrangement uses TRBV12-5 and TRBJ2-3, with a weak D call TRBD2 (6 bases). Between the trimmed V and J ends, which lost 11 bases and 2 bases, there was a span of 14 bases. The germline CDR1 and CDR2 sequences are LGHNT and FRNRAP. This CDR3 has 13 residues. The CDR3 DNA sequence: TGTGCTGGCGGGGCCAGTCTCACAGATACGCAGTATTTT. It encodes CAGGASLTDTQYF.

Many counts were recorded for this clonotype. V is TRBV19 and J is TRBJ2-2; D tentatively fits TRBD1 or TRBD2 (5 bases each). The CDR3 has 14 residues. Germline CDR1 and CDR2: LNHDA and SQIVND (reference sequence). V was shortened by 9 bases and J by 1 base, with 12 bases between the two germline ends. The CDR3 DNA reads TGTGCCAGCAGCAGGGACGGGAACACCGGGGAGCTGTTTTTT. Translation gives CASSRDGNTGELFF.

Only a few counts were recorded for this clonotype. This chain connects TRBV4-3 to TRBJ2-5; D is perhaps TRBD1 or TRBD2 (5 bases each). Looked up from germline, CDR1 is LGHNA and CDR2 is YSLEER. The CDR3 totals 17 residues. The V gene lost 2 bases and the J gene lost 6 bases, with 22 bases spanning the gap. The CDR3 loop reads CASSQLVTPTGAQTQYF. CDR3 nucleotides: TGCGCCAGCAGCCAACTCGTAACGCCGACCGGGGCGCAGACCCAGTACTTC.

This clonotype was detected a few times. This chain uses TRBV7-2 with TRBJ2-1; 11 bases align to TRBD2. The germline gives CDR1 SGHTA, CDR2 FQGNSA. J was trimmed by 1 base and V by 1 base; bases with no gene match: 6. The CDR3 contains 18 residues. The CDR3 loop reads CASSLGPTSGISYNEQFF. CDR3 DNA sequence: TGTGCCAGCAGCTTAGGCCCGACTAGCGGGATATCCTACAATGAGCAGTTCTTC.

A few counts support this clonotype. The CDR3 DNA follows: TGTGCCAGCAGCCCCGGACAGGCTGGAAACACCATATATTTT. It specifies CASSPGQAGNTIYF. The gene calls are TRBV7-9 and TRBJ1-3; 7 bases are a match to TRBD1. CDR3 length equals 14 residues. Germline CDR1 reads SEHNR; CDR2 reads FQNEAQ (reference sequence). With 5 bases clipped from V and 2 bases from J, the junction kept 3 bases outside the gene matches.

A remark on this clonotype: Without the conserved terminal phenylalanine or tryptophan, this CDR3 likely stems from a read error. The chain is built from TRBV18 and TRBJ2-1, with 8 bases lining up with TRBD2. Trimming at V came to 6 bases and at J to 8 bases, leaving 6 bases not matched to a gene. The length of the CDR3 is 13 residues. Germline values: CDR1 KGHSH, CDR2 LQKENI. The DNA of the CDR3 is TGTGCCAGCTCCCCCGGGACTAGTTATGAGCAGTTCCTC. Amino acids: CASSPGTSYEQFL.

There are many counts of this clonotype. V is TRBV12-3 or TRBV12-4 and J is TRBJ2-7; 11 bases fit TRBD1. The CDR3 runs to 16 residues. V dropped 3 bases and J dropped 5; count of bases not matched to a gene: 9. DNA of the CDR3: TGTGCCAGCAGTTTGGGGAGGGGGACAGGGGGTAACGAGCAGTACTTC. Its translation is CASSLGRGTGGNEQYF.

This clonotype appeared a few times. The J gene is TRBJ2-1, the V gene TRBV15, with D maybe TRBD2 (6 bases). Trimming pared 0 bases from V and 8 bases from J, leaving 20 bases between. Germline CDR1 LNHNV, CDR2 YYDKDF (reference sequence). The CDR3 length is 17 residues. CDR3 sequence: CATSRDEVAGKGHEQFF. DNA for the CDR3: TGTGCCACCAGCAGAGACGAGGTGGCGGGAAAGGGCCATGAGCAGTTCTTC.

Ten or more counts support this clonotype. CDR3 residues: CSARGSGVGLSYNEQFF. CDR3 DNA sequence: TGCAGTGCTAGAGGGAGTGGGGTAGGTCTATCATACAATGAGCAGTTCTTC. The chain uses TRBV20-1 and TRBJ2-1, with D hard to call. Trimming pared 1 base from V and 4 bases from J, leaving 20 bases between. The germline gives CDR1 DFQATT, CDR2 SNEGSKA (reference sequence). The CDR3 runs to 17 residues.

This clonotype was picked up many times. This chain uses TRBV5-1 with TRBJ2-1, with 9 bases that match TRBD2. The CDR3 contains 16 residues. With 4 bases clipped from V and 8 bases from J, the junction kept 13 bases outside the gene matches. Looked up from germline, CDR1 is SGHRS and CDR2 is YFSETQ. The CDR3 coding sequence is TGCGCCAGCAGCCGAGTTAAGTTAGCGGGGGTACATGAGCAGTTCTTC. It is translated as CASSRVKLAGVHEQFF.

This clonotype was found many times. J is TRBJ2-1 and V is TRBV7-2, with 10 bases that match TRBD2. The CDR3 has 16 residues. Germline loops: CDR1 SGHTA, CDR2 FQGNSA. J was trimmed by 6 bases and V by 6 bases; bases with no gene match: 11. In DNA, the CDR3 is TGTGCCAGCAGTTTCGCTTTCGGGACTAGCGTCAATGAGCAGTTCTTC. Protein sequence: CASSFAFGTSVNEQFF.

Ten or more counts support this clonotype. The chain couples TRBV12-3 or TRBV12-4 to TRBJ1-1, with 9 bases aligning to TRBD1. This CDR3 has 20 residues. V lost 7 bases and J lost 0; bases outside the gene matches: 21. This CDR3 is CASTNRLPGQGRRMNTEAFF. CDR3 coding DNA: TGTGCCAGCACCAATCGTTTACCGGGACAGGGCAGGCGAATGAACACTGAAGCTTTCTTT.

This clonotype turned up a few times. The chain links TRBV5-1 to TRBJ1-1; 8 bases fit TRBD1. J gave up 5 bases and V 0 bases, and 3 bases lay outside the gene matches. The length of the CDR3 is 14 residues. Germline-derived CDR1 and CDR2 are SGHRS and YFSETQ. This CDR3 is CASSLAGGKTEAFF. The CDR3 coding sequence is TGCGCCAGCAGCTTGGCAGGGGGCAAGACTGAAGCTTTCTTT.

The chain has TRBV10-3 and TRBJ2-7; TRBD1 is a possible D gene (6 bases). Germline V CDR1 and CDR2: ENHRY, SYGVKD. The CDR3 loop spans 14 amino acids. Trimming removed 1 base at V and 5 bases at J, with 12 bases between. CDR3 region: CAISEFQGLNEQYF. The CDR3 coding sequence is TGTGCCATCAGTGAGTTTCAGGGGTTGAACGAGCAGTACTTC.

Regarding this clonotype: Given a much more abundant clone one base away, this may be a read error. V and J are TRBV10-3 and TRBJ2-7; no clear D gene. With 0 bases removed from V and 1 base from J, the gap between germline ends came to 13 bases. This CDR3 region has 16 residues. Germline V gene sequence: CDR1 ENHRY, CDR2 SYGVKD. The CDR3 region is CAISESAPEISYEQYF. The CDR3 DNA follows: TGTGCCATCAGTGAGTCGGCACCAGAGATATCCTACGAGCAGTACTTC.

This clonotype was found many times. The V gene is TRBV29-1, the J gene TRBJ2-7, with 8 bases identical to TRBD2. The CDR3 has 14 amino acids. With 2 bases clipped from V and 3 bases from J, the junction kept 6 bases outside the gene matches. Per germline, CDR1 SQVTM and CDR2 ANQGSEA. In DNA, the CDR3 is TGCAGCGTTGAACTAGCGGGTGTCGTCTACGAGCAGTACTTC. Encoded protein: CSVELAGVVYEQYF.

Turning to this clonotype: This may be a read error: a much more frequent sequence differs by one nucleotide. The V and J genes are TRBV2 and TRBJ2-7; 9 nucleotides align to TRBD1. The CDR3 runs to 14 residues. Germline lookup yields CDR1 SNHLY and CDR2 FYNNEI. Unmatched junction bases numbered 11, after V lost 8 bases and J lost 6 bases. Written as DNA, the CDR3 is TGTGCCAGCGGCCTTGACAGGGGGAGTCGCGAGCAGTACTTC. Translating gives CASGLDRGSREQYF.

The sample holds many counts of this clonotype. The rearrangement uses TRBV30 and TRBJ2-1; D gene ambiguous. The CDR3 is made up of 11 amino acids. Trimming pared 3 bases from V and 4 bases from J, leaving 4 bases between. The germline V gene encodes CDR1 GTSNPN and CDR2 SVGIG (reference sequence). This chain's CDR3 is CAWRAYNEQFF. The CDR3 DNA reads TGTGCCTGGAGGGCGTACAATGAGCAGTTCTTC.

Ten or more counts support this clonotype. The rearrangement links TRBV28 to TRBJ2-3; D is unresolved. The CDR3 sequence is 13 residues long. Trimming pared 5 bases from V and 1 base from J, leaving 7 bases between. Germline V gene lookup returns CDR1 MDHEN and CDR2 SYDVKM. The CDR3 nucleotides read TGTGCCAGCAGTCCTCACCGCACAGATACGCAGTATTTT. As protein: CASSPHRTDTQYF.

The chain couples TRBV20-1 to TRBJ1-5; D remains unclear. Deletions cut 2 bases from V and 1 base from J, with 3 bases between. The CDR3 spans 12 residues. Germline CDR1 and CDR2: DFQATT and SNEGSKA (reference sequence). The CDR3: CSARKSNQPQHF. In DNA form, the CDR3 reads TGCAGTGCTAGAAAAAGCAATCAGCCCCAGCATTTT.

This clonotype was counted at least ten times. The V call is TRBV3-1, the J call TRBJ1-1; D uncertain. This CDR3 has 11 amino acids. CDR1 is LGHDT and CDR2 is YNNKEL in the germline V gene (reference sequence). With 0 bases removed from V and 8 bases from J, the gap between germline ends came to 4 bases. For the CDR3, the DNA is TGTGCCAGCAGCCAAGAGACAGAAGCTTTCTTT. It translates to CASSQETEAFF. Looking up the rest from reference TRBV3-1 and TRBJ1-1 gives the full variable domain: DTAVSQTPKYLVTQMGNDKSIKCEQNLGHDTMYWYKQDSKKFLKIMFSYNNKELIINETVPNRFSPKSPDKAHLNLHINSLELGDSAVYFCASSQETEAFFGQGTRLTVV.

There are a few counts of this clonotype. Being one base from a much bigger clone, this may be a read error. The chain is built from TRBV9 and TRBJ2-3; TRBD2 matches at 9 bases. The CDR3 contains 19 residues. The J segment lost 5 bases and the V segment lost 3 bases, leaving 19 bases of the junction unmatched. The germline V gene encodes CDR1 SGDLS and CDR2 YYNGEE. The CDR3 DNA reads TGTGCCAGCAGCGCCCAGGATGATCGCGGGAGGGCCTTCAAAGATACGCAGTATTTT. It is translated as CASSAQDDRGRAFKDTQYF. Together with reference TRBV9 and TRBJ2-3, the CDR3 gives the full variable domain: DSGVTQTPKHLITATGQRVTLRCSPRSGDLSVYWYQQSLDQGLQFLIQYYNGEERAKGNILERFSAQQFPDLHSELNLSSLELGDSALYFCASSAQDDRGRAFKDTQYFGPGTRLTVL.